This passage covers 30 T cell receptor beta chains from one sample sequenced in a study of T cells in Graves' hyperthyroidism and ophthalmopathy. The source material, RNA transcripts, was used to amplify TCR beta CDR3 regions. With the HTBI primer set, the TCR CDR3 went through a first round of RT-PCR. TCRdb itself ran the multiplex PCR reads through MiXCR, one entry per CDR3 protein. The sample shows roughly 110,000 distinct CDR3 sequences, about 16% of them seen only once. The specimen was blood. The source is a woman in her 50s with Graves' hyperthyroidism.

This clonotype appeared a few times. The chain uses TRBV20-1 and TRBJ2-1; 9 bases are a match to TRBD2. The CDR3 length is 15 residues. Germline V gene sequence: CDR1 DFQATT, CDR2 SNEGSKA (reference sequence). Trimming at V came to 0 bases and at J to 9 bases, leaving 9 bases not matched to a gene. The CDR3 loop is CSARDMREGGGEQFF. In DNA form, the CDR3 reads TGCAGTGCTAGAGATATGCGGGAGGGGGGGGGTGAGCAGTTCTTC.

This clonotype was observed many times. V is TRBV7-2 and J is TRBJ2-1; TRBD2 is a possible D gene (6 bases). V was trimmed by 3 bases and J by 0 bases, leaving 9 bases between them. The CDR3 covers 15 residues. Germline lookup yields CDR1 SGHTA and CDR2 FQGNSA. The CDR3 reads CASSFVGSSYNEQFF. CDR3 nucleotides: TGTGCCAGCAGCTTTGTCGGGAGCTCCTACAATGAGCAGTTCTTC.

This clonotype was detected many times. In DNA form, the CDR3 reads TGTGCCAGCAGACCTGGCTTCTATCGGGGTCATTACAATGAGCAGTTCTTC. It yields the protein CASRPGFYRGHYNEQFF. The genes are TRBV27 and TRBJ2-1; weak D call: TRBD2 (5 bases). Trimming pared 6 bases from V and 4 bases from J, leaving 22 bases between. The CDR3 is made up of 17 amino acids. The germline CDR1 and CDR2 sequences are MNHEY and SMNVEV (reference sequence).

This clonotype has ten or more counts. The chain links TRBV7-9 to TRBJ2-5, with unresolved D. Germline V gives CDR1 SEHNR, CDR2 FQNEAQ (reference sequence). CDR3 length: 15 amino acids. Trimming took off 2 bases at V and 0 bases at J, with 10 bases between the two ends. CDR3 sequence reads: CASSLRLTNQETQYF. As DNA, the CDR3 is TGTGCCAGCAGCTTACGCCTCACCAACCAAGAGACCCAGTACTTC.

This clonotype showed up many times. This rearrangement joins TRBV6-2 or TRBV6-3 to TRBJ2-7, with D tentatively TRBD1 (5 bases). The CDR3 length is 14 residues. Germline V gene sequence: CDR1 MNHEY, CDR2 SVGEGT. Trimming removed 0 bases at V and 0 bases at J, with 6 bases between. The CDR3: CASSYSGPSYEQYF. CDR3 bases: TGTGCCAGCAGTTACTCGGGGCCCTCCTACGAGCAGTACTTC.

This clonotype was counted ten times or more. The chain couples TRBV2 to TRBJ1-5; perhaps TRBD1 as D (6 bases). V was clipped by 6 bases and J by 7 bases, with 13 bases between them. The CDR3 contains 13 residues. The germline gives CDR1 SNHLY, CDR2 FYNNEI. CDR3 residues: CASSPGQSQPQHF. As DNA, the CDR3 is TGTGCCAGCAGCCCAGGACAGTCCCAGCCCCAGCATTTT.

This clonotype was counted many times. The V gene is TRBV5-6, the J gene TRBJ2-3, with TRBD2 matching 10 bases. The J segment lost 2 bases and the V segment lost 6 bases, leaving 6 bases of the junction unmatched. CDR1 SGHDT and CDR2 YYEEEE come from the germline V gene. CDR3 length: 15 amino acids. CDR3 sequence (DNA): TGTGCCAGCACCCGGACTAGCGGATACACAGATACGCAGTATTTT. Its translation: CASTRTSGYTDTQYF.

In its sample, this clonotype was seen many times. This sequence joins TRBV20-1 and TRBJ2-3; D tentatively reads TRBD1 or TRBD2 (5 bases each). The CDR3 contains 15 residues. The germline V gene has CDR1 DFQATT and CDR2 SNEGSKA (reference sequence). Trimming left V 3 bases short and J 0 bases short, with 13 bases between. CDR3 sequence: CSASGDGGSTDTQYF. The CDR3 DNA follows: TGCAGTGCTAGTGGGGACGGCGGGAGCACAGATACGCAGTATTTT.

This clonotype was seen repeatedly, ten times or more. The V gene is TRBV29-1, the J gene TRBJ1-1; the D gene is possibly TRBD1 (5 bases). In germline, CDR1 is SQVTM, CDR2 ANQGSEA. Deletions cut 4 bases from V and 6 bases from J, with 18 bases between. The CDR3 spans 14 residues. The CDR3 region is CSVAPDTPRAEAFF. DNA for the CDR3: TGCAGCGTTGCCCCGGACACACCTCGGGCTGAAGCTTTCTTT.

In this sample, this clonotype turned up many times. This chain joins TRBV5-1 and TRBJ1-2; D gene unclear. This CDR3 is 15 amino acids long. Deletions cut 0 bases from V and 3 bases from J, with 12 bases between. The germline V gene encodes CDR1 SGHRS and CDR2 YFSETQ. CDR3 nucleotides: TGCGCCAGCAGCTTGGGGACCGGCTCATACTATGGCTACACCTTC. Translation gives CASSLGTGSYYGYTF.

The chain employs TRBV20-1 and TRBJ1-2, with TRBD1 matching 8 bases. The junction had 5 bases not matched to a gene; V was cut back by 2 bases and J by 3 bases. Germline CDR1 and CDR2: DFQATT and SNEGSKA (reference sequence). The CDR3 runs to 14 residues. The CDR3 here is CSARQGAFDYGYTF. DNA for the CDR3: TGCAGTGCTAGACAGGGGGCTTTTGACTATGGCTACACCTTC.

This clonotype was seen only a few times. CDR3 in DNA: TGTGCCAGTAGTATAGGACTACGGGTTGAGCAGTTCTTC. Amino acid sequence: CASSIGLRVEQFF. This chain joins TRBV19 and TRBJ2-1, with TRBD2 as a possible D gene (5 bases). Trimming took off 1 base at V and 9 bases at J, with 10 bases between the two ends. The CDR3 covers 13 residues. From germline, CDR1 is LNHDA and CDR2 SQIVND (reference sequence). Filled out from reference TRBV19 and TRBJ2-1, the complete variable domain reads DGGITQSPKYLFRKEGQNVTLSCEQNLNHDAMYWYRQDPGQGLRLIYYSQIVNDFQKGDIAEGYSVSREKKESFPLTVTSAQKNPTAFYLCASSIGLRVEQFFGPGTRLTVL.

This clonotype was seen at least ten times. V and J are TRBV19 and TRBJ1-2, with D unclear. Trimming took off 2 bases at V and 0 bases at J, with 7 bases between the two ends. This CDR3 has 14 amino acids. The germline gives CDR1 LNHDA, CDR2 SQIVND (reference sequence). CDR3 in amino acids: CASSIINTNYGYTF. The CDR3 nucleotides read TGTGCCAGTAGTATAATCAATACTAACTATGGCTACACCTTC.

This chain uses TRBV20-1 with TRBJ2-5; D may correspond to TRBD1 or TRBD2 (5 bases each). Trimming stripped 5 bases from V and 6 bases from J, with 10 bases between. This CDR3 has 11 amino acids. Germline V gene data show CDR1 as DFQATT and CDR2 as SNEGSKA (reference sequence). The CDR3 sequence is CSAGGSQTQYF. CDR3 in DNA: TGCAGTGCTGGGGGTAGTCAGACCCAGTACTTC.

Ten or more counts support this clonotype. The chain is built from TRBV11-1 and TRBJ2-7; D is perhaps TRBD1 (6 bases). Germline-derived CDR1 and CDR2 are SGHAT and FQDESV (reference sequence). The length of the CDR3 is 19 residues. Deletions cut 4 bases from V and 4 bases from J, with 29 bases between. CDR3 in amino acids: CASSSSVLMRQAVGYEQYV. For the CDR3, the DNA is TGTGCCAGCAGCTCTAGTGTCCTAATGAGACAGGCGGTCGGGTACGAGCAGTACGTC.

This clonotype was seen a handful of times. The gene calls are TRBV3-1 and TRBJ1-1; perhaps TRBD1 as D (6 bases). CDR1 is LGHDT and CDR2 is YNNKEL in the germline V gene (reference sequence). The CDR3 runs to 15 residues. With 0 bases removed from V and 4 bases from J, the gap between germline ends came to 12 bases. In nucleotides, the CDR3 is TGTGCCAGCAGCCAAGATGGGGGGCCTGGCACTGAAGCTTTCTTT. Residues: CASSQDGGPGTEAFF.

The chain uses TRBV29-1 and TRBJ2-7; possibly TRBD2 for D (6 bases). The CDR3 totals 11 residues. The germline V gene encodes CDR1 SQVTM and CDR2 ANQGSEA. Between the trimmed V and J ends, which lost 5 bases and 2 bases, there was a span of 7 bases. CDR3 bases: TGCAGCGTTCCGGGGGCCTACGAGCAGTACTTC. Amino acid sequence: CSVPGAYEQYF.

V is TRBV7-9 and J is TRBJ2-3; D is ambiguous. Germline V lookup: CDR1 SEHNR, CDR2 FQNEAQ (reference sequence). The length of the CDR3 is 14 residues. V was trimmed by 5 bases and J by 0 bases, leaving 9 bases between them. The CDR3: CASSLYASTDTQYF. Here the CDR3 DNA reads TGTGCCAGCAGCCTTTACGCTAGCACAGATACGCAGTATTTT.

The genes are TRBV9 and TRBJ2-3; TRBD1 might be the D (6 bases). Germline CDR1 SGDLS, CDR2 YYNGEE. The CDR3 totals 14 residues. The V end was cut by 3 bases, the J end by 0 bases, with 8 bases between. Written as DNA, the CDR3 is TGTGCCAGCAGCGCAGGGGCTAGCACAGATACGCAGTATTTT. It is translated as CASSAGASTDTQYF.

This clonotype was seen at least ten times. V and J are TRBV24-1 and TRBJ2-1, with D perhaps assigned TRBD1 or TRBD2 (6 bases each). Trimming removed 1 base from V and 4 bases from J, with 22 bases in between. This CDR3 contains 19 residues. Germline CDR1 is KGHDR and CDR2 is SFDVKD. The CDR3 DNA reads TGTGCCACCAGTGATTTCGGGGCCCCCGGGGGCGGATATTACAATGAGCAGTTCTTC. This sequence encodes CATSDFGAPGGGYYNEQFF.

This chain links TRBV4-1 with TRBJ1-5, with 7 bases matching TRBD1. Germline CDR1 is MGHRA and CDR2 is YSYEKL. Trimming took 0 bases from V and 6 from J; bases not matched to a gene: 8. CDR3 length equals 16 residues. The CDR3 bases are TGCGCCAGCAGCCAAGATAGAGTGGCAGGGGGTCAGCCCCAGCATTTT. This encodes CASSQDRVAGGQPQHF.

This clonotype came up many times. CDR3 residues: CASSPWDRVAGELFF. As DNA, the CDR3 is TGTGCCAGCAGCCCATGGGACAGGGTGGCCGGGGAGCTGTTTTTT. J is TRBJ2-2 and V is TRBV7-2, with TRBD1 matching over 9 bases. Germline V CDR1 and CDR2: SGHTA, FQGNSA. Trimming took 5 bases from V and 6 from J; bases not matched to a gene: 7. The CDR3 spans 15 residues.

At least ten counts were recorded for this clonotype. V and J are TRBV20-1 and TRBJ2-7; possible D gene TRBD1, 5 bases. In germline, CDR1 is DFQATT, CDR2 SNEGSKA (reference sequence). Deletions cut 3 bases from V and 5 bases from J, with 11 bases between. CDR3 length: 12 residues. The CDR3 protein is CSARYGADEQYF. The CDR3, as DNA: TGCAGTGCTAGGTATGGGGCGGACGAGCAGTACTTC.

This clonotype has at least ten counts. V and J are TRBV12-3 or TRBV12-4 and TRBJ2-7, with TRBD2 matching over 9 bases. The CDR3 is 14 amino acids. V was clipped by 2 bases and J by 8 bases; unmatched bases: 7. CDR3 loop: CASSLTAGGVQQYF. CDR3 nucleotides: TGTGCCAGCAGTTTAACAGCGGGGGGTGTGCAGCAGTACTTC.

This clonotype was recorded many times. At one end the junction does not follow the germline gene, possibly because of a read error. The genes are TRBV19 and TRBJ2-1, with TRBD2 matching over 7 bases. Germline lookup yields CDR1 LNHDA and CDR2 SQIVND (reference sequence). CDR3 length: 13 amino acids. CDR3 sequence (DNA): TGTGCCAGTAGTATAGGGGACTACGATGAGCAGTTCTTC. Its protein product is CASSIGDYDEQFF.

This clonotype came up many times. CDR3 residues: CASSPGTGRTF. The CDR3 DNA follows: TGTGCCAGCAGCCCCGGGACAGGACGCACCTTC. V and J are TRBV14 and TRBJ1-2; the match to TRBD1 covers 8 bases. Per the germline V gene, CDR1 is SGHDN and CDR2 is FVKESK. V gave up 4 bases and J gave up 13 bases; unmatched junction bases: 5. This CDR3 spans 11 amino acids.

This clonotype was seen ten or more times. This rearrangement joins TRBV3-1 to TRBJ2-2; no firm D call. Germline V CDR1 and CDR2: LGHDT, YNNKEL (reference sequence). Trimming cost V 1 base and J 6 bases, with 3 bases left between them. CDR3 size: 12 residues. CDR3 region: CASSQGAGELFF. CDR3 nucleotide sequence: TGTGCCAGCAGCCAAGGGGCCGGGGAGCTGTTTTTT.

This clonotype was seen a handful of times. The chain couples TRBV5-1 to TRBJ2-1; 9 bases line up with TRBD2. Germline values: CDR1 SGHRS, CDR2 YFSETQ. With V trimmed by 0 bases and J by 7 bases, 5 bases remained unmatched. This CDR3 spans 15 amino acids. CDR3 nucleotide sequence: TGCGCCAGCAGCTTGGAAGGTAGCGGGAGAAATGAGCAGTTCTTC. It specifies CASSLEGSGRNEQFF.

This clonotype was counted ten times or more. For the CDR3, the DNA is TGTGCCAGCAGCCAAAAGGGGGCTATGAACACTGAAGCTTTCTTT. This gives the protein CASSQKGAMNTEAFF. V gene TRBV3-1 combines with J gene TRBJ1-1; 7 bases map to TRBD1. Germline V gives CDR1 LGHDT, CDR2 YNNKEL (reference sequence). The CDR3 is made up of 15 amino acids. J lost 0 bases, V lost 2 bases, and 3 bases had no gene match.

This clonotype was detected many times. CDR3 in DNA: TGTGCCAGCTCGAGGGCGACAGGGGGCAATGGGTTCTTC. This codes for CASSRATGGNGFF. The V gene is TRBV18, the J gene TRBJ2-1; 10 bases map to TRBD1. V lost 6 bases to trimming and J lost 15 bases; unmatched junction nucleotides: 11. From germline, CDR1 is KGHSH and CDR2 LQKENI. There are 13 residues in the CDR3.